Listed below are T cell receptor beta chains from one sample, sequenced in a study of PD-1 and CTLA-4 blockade in melanoma. Clones were read by immunoSEQ multiplex PCR, and TCRdb kept only the in-frame ones, dropping some. Here the sample spans about 29,000 clones, around nine tenths being singletons. The sequenced sample was CD8+ T cells from peripheral blood, obtained before anti-PD-1 treatment. These receptors all stem from a human donor with melanoma. CDR3s include the opening cysteine and the closing phenylalanine or tryptophan. A D gene is named only where the DNA matches it firmly. Clone size is not always given. Where it is, it says once, few, many or a class for expanded clones.

V gene: TRBV10-2
D gene: TRBD1
J gene: TRBJ1-4
clone size: NA
CDR3 DNA: TGCGCCAGCAGGGACCGGGACAGGGGAGGGGAAAAACTGTTTTTT
CDR3 protein: CASRDRDRGGEKLFF

V gene: TRBV27
D gene: TRBD1
J gene: TRBJ1-1
clone size: NA
CDR3 DNA: TGTGCCAGCAGTCCCTGGACAGGGAGCACTGAAGCTTTCTTT
CDR3 protein: CASSPWTGSTEAFF

V gene: TRBV19
D gene: TRBD2
J gene: TRBJ2-1
clone size: NA
CDR3 DNA: TGTGCCACCTCGCCACTAGCGGGAGGGCAAGAGCAGTTCTTC
CDR3 protein: CATSPLAGGQEQFF

V gene: TRBV5-8
D gene: NA
J gene: TRBJ1-2
clone size: NA
CDR3 DNA: TGTGCCAGCAGCTTGGAGCCTTGGGTATCCAACTATGGCTACACCTTC
CDR3 protein: CASSLEPWVSNYGYTF

V gene: TRBV2
D gene: NA
J gene: TRBJ2-5
clone size: NA
CDR3 DNA: TGTGCCATCCCACGAGAAGACAGCCAAGAGACCCAGTACTTC
CDR3 protein: CAIPREDSQETQYF

V gene: TRBV5-1
D gene: NA
J gene: TRBJ1-1
clone size: NA
CDR3 DNA: TGCGCCAGCAGCTCACCGGGTCCGAACACTGAAGCTTTCTTT
CDR3 protein: CASSSPGPNTEAFF

V gene: TRBV7-9
D gene: NA
J gene: TRBJ2-1
clone size: NA
CDR3 DNA: TGTGCCAGCAGCTTCAGTCGGACGGCCAGATACAATGAGCAGTTCTTC
CDR3 protein: CASSFSRTARYNEQFF

V gene: TRBV6-2/TRBV6-3
D gene: NA
J gene: TRBJ1-5
clone size: NA
CDR3 DNA: TGTGCCAGCAGTTACGGATTGACGAGCAATCAGCCCCAGCATTTT
CDR3 protein: CASSYGLTSNQPQHF

V gene: TRBV27
D gene: NA
J gene: TRBJ1-1
clone size: NA
CDR3 DNA: TGTGCCAGCAGTTTAAACGGTTACACTGAAGCTTTCTTT
CDR3 protein: CASSLNGYTEAFF

V gene: TRBV5-1
D gene: NA
J gene: TRBJ1-4
clone size: NA
CDR3 DNA: TGCGCCAGCAGCTTGGGTCAGGTTGCAACTAATGAAAAACTGTTTTTT
CDR3 protein: CASSLGQVATNEKLFF

V gene: TRBV19
D gene: NA
J gene: TRBJ1-1
clone size: NA
CDR3 DNA: TGTGCCAGTAGTCTCCCGGGGGAATGGACTGAAGCTTTCTTT
CDR3 protein: CASSLPGEWTEAFF

V gene: TRBV6-4
D gene: TRBD1
J gene: TRBJ1-1
clone size: NA
CDR3 DNA: TGTGCCAGCAGTGACGGGACAGAGAACACTGAAGCTTTCTTT
CDR3 protein: CASSDGTENTEAFF

V gene: TRBV7-6
D gene: NA
J gene: TRBJ1-1
clone size: NA
CDR3 DNA: TGTGCCAGCAGCTTAGAAGCGAACACTGAAGCTTTCTTT
CDR3 protein: CASSLEANTEAFF

V gene: TRBV15
D gene: NA
J gene: TRBJ2-6
clone size: few
CDR3 DNA: TGTGCCACCAGCAGAGATCGATCTGGGGCCAACGTCCTGACTTTC
CDR3 protein: CATSRDRSGANVLTF

V gene: TRBV7-9
D gene: TRBD1
J gene: TRBJ1-2
clone size: NA
CDR3 DNA: TGTGCCAGCAGCCCGACAGGGAACGGCTATGGCTACACCTTC
CDR3 protein: CASSPTGNGYGYTF

V gene: TRBV10-2
D gene: NA
J gene: TRBJ2-3
clone size: NA
CDR3 DNA: TGCGCCAGCAGCTTGCTAGGGTATGCAGATACGCAGTATTTT
CDR3 protein: CASSLLGYADTQYF

V gene: TRBV7-8
D gene: NA
J gene: TRBJ1-5
clone size: NA
CDR3 DNA: TGTGCCAGCAGCTTAGGTAACAACGGGAATCGGCCCCAGCATTTT
CDR3 protein: CASSLGNNGNRPQHF

V gene: TRBV28
D gene: TRBD2
J gene: TRBJ2-7
clone size: NA
CDR3 DNA: TGTGCCACTCATAGCGGGGAGGGAGGCGAGCAGTACTTC
CDR3 protein: CATHSGEGGEQYF

V gene: TRBV5-4
D gene: NA
J gene: TRBJ2-7
clone size: NA
CDR3 DNA: TGTGCCAGCAGCTTGGGGTGGGAGGCCTCATCCTACGAGCAGTACTTC
CDR3 protein: CASSLGWEASSYEQYF

V gene: TRBV5-5
D gene: NA
J gene: TRBJ1-1
clone size: NA
CDR3 DNA: TGTGCCAGCAGCTTGGCCTCCGGGAAGGGGACTGAAGCTTTCTTT
CDR3 protein: CASSLASGKGTEAFF

V gene: TRBV2
D gene: NA
J gene: TRBJ1-1
clone size: NA
CDR3 DNA: TGTGCCACCCTAAACCGGATGAACACTGAAGCTTTCTTT
CDR3 protein: CATLNRMNTEAFF

V gene: TRBV2
D gene: NA
J gene: TRBJ2-7
clone size: few
CDR3 DNA: TGTGCCAGCAGAGGCGGGCCCAGCTCCTACGAGCAGTACTTC
CDR3 protein: CASRGGPSSYEQYF

V gene: TRBV7-9
D gene: TRBD2
J gene: TRBJ2-7
clone size: NA
CDR3 DNA: TGTGCCAGCAGCTTTCTCCGGGCGGGGGACCCACTCTCCTACGAGCAGTACTTC
CDR3 protein: CASSFLRAGDPLSYEQYF

V gene: TRBV7-8
D gene: TRBD2
J gene: TRBJ2-5
clone size: NA
CDR3 DNA: TGTGCCAGCAGCATTCTAGCGGGAGCCTACCAAGAGACCCAGTACTTC
CDR3 protein: CASSILAGAYQETQYF

V gene: TRBV6-1
D gene: TRBD2
J gene: TRBJ2-2
clone size: NA
CDR3 DNA: TGTGCCAGCAGTGAAGTCCCTAGCGGGAGTATTTCGTGGACCGGGGAGCTGTTTTTT
CDR3 protein: CASSEVPSGSISWTGELFF

V gene: TRBV12-5
D gene: NA
J gene: TRBJ1-1
clone size: NA
CDR3 DNA: TGTGCTAGTGGTTTGGCCAACAGGGAAGAAGCTTTCTTT
CDR3 protein: CASGLANREEAFF

V gene: TRBV7-8
D gene: NA
J gene: TRBJ1-6
clone size: NA
CDR3 DNA: TGTGCCAGCAGCTTAAACCATGCCTCCTATAATTCACCCCTCCACTTT
CDR3 protein: CASSLNHASYNSPLHF

V gene: TRBV7-2
D gene: NA
J gene: TRBJ2-7
clone size: NA
CDR3 DNA: TGTGCCAGCAGCCCTCAAAAGGGGGGCTACGAGCAGTACTTC
CDR3 protein: CASSPQKGGYEQYF

V gene: TRBV5-4
D gene: NA
J gene: TRBJ2-1
clone size: NA
CDR3 DNA: TGTGCCAGCAGCTTGTCGGATGAGCAGTTCTTC
CDR3 protein: CASSLSDEQFF

V gene: TRBV7-9
D gene: NA
J gene: TRBJ2-2
clone size: NA
CDR3 DNA: TGTGCCAGCAGCTTCCTGGACTCCGGGGAGCTGTTTTTT
CDR3 protein: CASSFLDSGELFF

V gene: TRBV6-5
D gene: TRBD1
J gene: TRBJ2-2
clone size: NA
CDR3 DNA: TGTGCCAGCAGACAGGGGCGAACCGGGGAGCTGTTTTTT
CDR3 protein: CASRQGRTGELFF

V gene: TRBV12-3/TRBV12-4
D gene: NA
J gene: TRBJ2-7
clone size: NA
CDR3 DNA: TGTGCCAGCAGCACGCCCTCCCACGAGCAGTACTTC
CDR3 protein: CASSTPSHEQYF